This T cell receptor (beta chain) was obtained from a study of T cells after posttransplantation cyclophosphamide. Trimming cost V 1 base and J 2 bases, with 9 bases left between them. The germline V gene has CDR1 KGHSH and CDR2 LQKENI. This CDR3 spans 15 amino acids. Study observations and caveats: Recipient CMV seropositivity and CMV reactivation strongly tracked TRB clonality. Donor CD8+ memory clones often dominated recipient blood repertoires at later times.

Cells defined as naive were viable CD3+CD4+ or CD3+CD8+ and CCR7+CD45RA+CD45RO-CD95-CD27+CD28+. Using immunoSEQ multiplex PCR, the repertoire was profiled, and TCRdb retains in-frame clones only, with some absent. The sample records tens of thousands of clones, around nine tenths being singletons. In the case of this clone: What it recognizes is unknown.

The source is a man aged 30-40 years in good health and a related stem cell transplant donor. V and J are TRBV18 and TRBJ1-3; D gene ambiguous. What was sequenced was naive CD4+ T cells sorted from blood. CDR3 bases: TGTGCCAGCTCACCACGGACTGATACTGGAAACACCATATATTTT. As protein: CASSPRTDTGNTIYF.